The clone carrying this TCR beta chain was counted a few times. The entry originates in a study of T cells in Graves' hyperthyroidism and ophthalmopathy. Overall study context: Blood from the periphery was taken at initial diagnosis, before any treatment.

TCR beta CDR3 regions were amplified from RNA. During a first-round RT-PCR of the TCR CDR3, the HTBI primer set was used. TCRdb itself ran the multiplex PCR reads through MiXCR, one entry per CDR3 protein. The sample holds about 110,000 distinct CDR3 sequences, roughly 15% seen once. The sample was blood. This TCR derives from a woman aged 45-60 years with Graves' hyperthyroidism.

DNA of the CDR3: TGTGCCAGCAGCCAAGCGGGGGCTAGCGGGAGAGAGACCCAGTACTTC. Translated, it gives CASSQAGASGRETQYF. The V gene is TRBV3-1, the J gene TRBJ2-5; 10 positions agree with TRBD2. There are 16 residues in the CDR3. V lost 1 base, J lost 4 bases, and 6 bases stayed unmatched. Germline V gene data show CDR1 as LGHDT and CDR2 as YNNKEL (reference sequence).